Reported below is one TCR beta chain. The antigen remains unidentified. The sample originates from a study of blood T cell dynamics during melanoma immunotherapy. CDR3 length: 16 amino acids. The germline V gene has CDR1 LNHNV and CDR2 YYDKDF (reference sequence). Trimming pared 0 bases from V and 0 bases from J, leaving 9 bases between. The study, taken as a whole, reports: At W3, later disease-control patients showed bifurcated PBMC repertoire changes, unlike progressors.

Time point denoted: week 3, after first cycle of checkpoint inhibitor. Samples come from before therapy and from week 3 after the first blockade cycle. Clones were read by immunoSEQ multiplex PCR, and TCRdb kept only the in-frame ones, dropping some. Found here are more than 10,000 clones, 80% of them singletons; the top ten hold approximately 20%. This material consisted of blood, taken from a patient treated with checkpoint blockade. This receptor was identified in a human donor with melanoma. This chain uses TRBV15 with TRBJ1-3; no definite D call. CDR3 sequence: CATSRDRADSGNTIYF. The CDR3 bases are TGTGCCACCAGCAGAGATCGGGCAGACTCTGGAAACACCATATATTTT.